The sequence of this T cell receptor (beta chain) was determined in a study of T cells in Graves' hyperthyroidism and ophthalmopathy. This clonotype was counted at least ten times. Template material for amplifying TCR beta CDR3 regions consisted of RNA transcripts. The HTBI primer set drove a first-round RT-PCR of the TCR CDR3. TCRdb re-called the multiplex PCR reads with MiXCR, one entry per CDR3 protein. This table holds roughly 300,000 distinct CDR3 sequences, about 20% found once. The receptor was derived from a woman in her 50s with Graves' hyperthyroidism. Sequencing was performed on blood.

Here the CDR3 reads CSAPGQGGRATQYF. The CDR3 DNA follows: TGCAGTGCCCCGGGACAGGGTGGAAGGGCTACGCAGTATTTT. The chain has TRBV20-1 and TRBJ2-3, with TRBD1 identical over 9 bases. Germline-derived CDR1 and CDR2 are DFQATT and SNEGSKA (reference sequence). The trim removed 6 bases at V and 8 bases at J, leaving 12 bases unmatched. CDR3 size: 14 residues.